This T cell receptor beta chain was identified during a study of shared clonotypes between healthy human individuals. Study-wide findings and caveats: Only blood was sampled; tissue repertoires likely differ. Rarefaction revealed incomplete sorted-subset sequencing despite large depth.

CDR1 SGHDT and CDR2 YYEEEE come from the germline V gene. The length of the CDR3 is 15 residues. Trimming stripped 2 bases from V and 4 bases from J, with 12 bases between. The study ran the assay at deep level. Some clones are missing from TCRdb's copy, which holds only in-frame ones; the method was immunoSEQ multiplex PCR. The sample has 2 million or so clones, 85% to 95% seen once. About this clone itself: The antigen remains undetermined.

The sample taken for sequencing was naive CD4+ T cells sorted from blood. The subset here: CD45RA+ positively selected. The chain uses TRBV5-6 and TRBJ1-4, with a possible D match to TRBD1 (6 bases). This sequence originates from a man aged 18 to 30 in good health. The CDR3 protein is CASSFGTSSNEKLFF. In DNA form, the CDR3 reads TGTGCCAGCAGCTTCGGGACATCGAGTAATGAAAAACTGTTTTTT. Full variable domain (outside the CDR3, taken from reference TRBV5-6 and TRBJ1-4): DAGVTQSPTHLIKTRGQQVTLRCSPKSGHDTVSWYQQALGQGPQFIFQYYEEEERQRGNFPDRFSGHQFPNYSSELNVNALLLGDSALYLCASSFGTSSNEKLFFGSGTQLSVL.